This TCR beta chain was identified during a study of cytotoxic CD8 clonotypes in ibrutinib-treated CLL. Study-wide context: Specimens for response were gathered following a median about twelve months of therapy, spanning 6 to 36.

Clones were read by immunoSEQ multiplex PCR, and TCRdb kept only the in-frame ones, dropping some. In the table there are about 150,000 clones, about 78% of which are singletons. Germline assignment: CDR1 SGHTA and CDR2 FQGNSA. Trimming left V 1 base short and J 6 bases short, with 7 bases between. There are 13 residues in the CDR3. This clone was detected only a few times. The identical CDR3 is also encoded by other nucleotide sequences in the sample. V gene TRBV7-2 combines with J gene TRBJ1-5, with unresolved D. This receptor was taken from a human donor with chronic lymphocytic leukemia. The sequencing used PBMCs, collected after 24 months of ibrutinib treatment. CDR3 in amino acids: CASSLVVGQPQHF. The CDR3 DNA reads TGTGCCAGCAGCTTAGTGGTTGGTCAGCCCCAGCATTTT. The full variable domain, in which reference TRBV7-2 and TRBJ1-5 provide the parts outside the CDR3, is GAGVSQSPSNKVTEKGKDVELRCDPISGHTALYWYRQSLGQGLEFLIYFQGNSAPDKSGLPSDRFSAERTGGSVSTLTIQRTQQEDSAVYLCASSLVVGQPQHFGDGTRLSIL.